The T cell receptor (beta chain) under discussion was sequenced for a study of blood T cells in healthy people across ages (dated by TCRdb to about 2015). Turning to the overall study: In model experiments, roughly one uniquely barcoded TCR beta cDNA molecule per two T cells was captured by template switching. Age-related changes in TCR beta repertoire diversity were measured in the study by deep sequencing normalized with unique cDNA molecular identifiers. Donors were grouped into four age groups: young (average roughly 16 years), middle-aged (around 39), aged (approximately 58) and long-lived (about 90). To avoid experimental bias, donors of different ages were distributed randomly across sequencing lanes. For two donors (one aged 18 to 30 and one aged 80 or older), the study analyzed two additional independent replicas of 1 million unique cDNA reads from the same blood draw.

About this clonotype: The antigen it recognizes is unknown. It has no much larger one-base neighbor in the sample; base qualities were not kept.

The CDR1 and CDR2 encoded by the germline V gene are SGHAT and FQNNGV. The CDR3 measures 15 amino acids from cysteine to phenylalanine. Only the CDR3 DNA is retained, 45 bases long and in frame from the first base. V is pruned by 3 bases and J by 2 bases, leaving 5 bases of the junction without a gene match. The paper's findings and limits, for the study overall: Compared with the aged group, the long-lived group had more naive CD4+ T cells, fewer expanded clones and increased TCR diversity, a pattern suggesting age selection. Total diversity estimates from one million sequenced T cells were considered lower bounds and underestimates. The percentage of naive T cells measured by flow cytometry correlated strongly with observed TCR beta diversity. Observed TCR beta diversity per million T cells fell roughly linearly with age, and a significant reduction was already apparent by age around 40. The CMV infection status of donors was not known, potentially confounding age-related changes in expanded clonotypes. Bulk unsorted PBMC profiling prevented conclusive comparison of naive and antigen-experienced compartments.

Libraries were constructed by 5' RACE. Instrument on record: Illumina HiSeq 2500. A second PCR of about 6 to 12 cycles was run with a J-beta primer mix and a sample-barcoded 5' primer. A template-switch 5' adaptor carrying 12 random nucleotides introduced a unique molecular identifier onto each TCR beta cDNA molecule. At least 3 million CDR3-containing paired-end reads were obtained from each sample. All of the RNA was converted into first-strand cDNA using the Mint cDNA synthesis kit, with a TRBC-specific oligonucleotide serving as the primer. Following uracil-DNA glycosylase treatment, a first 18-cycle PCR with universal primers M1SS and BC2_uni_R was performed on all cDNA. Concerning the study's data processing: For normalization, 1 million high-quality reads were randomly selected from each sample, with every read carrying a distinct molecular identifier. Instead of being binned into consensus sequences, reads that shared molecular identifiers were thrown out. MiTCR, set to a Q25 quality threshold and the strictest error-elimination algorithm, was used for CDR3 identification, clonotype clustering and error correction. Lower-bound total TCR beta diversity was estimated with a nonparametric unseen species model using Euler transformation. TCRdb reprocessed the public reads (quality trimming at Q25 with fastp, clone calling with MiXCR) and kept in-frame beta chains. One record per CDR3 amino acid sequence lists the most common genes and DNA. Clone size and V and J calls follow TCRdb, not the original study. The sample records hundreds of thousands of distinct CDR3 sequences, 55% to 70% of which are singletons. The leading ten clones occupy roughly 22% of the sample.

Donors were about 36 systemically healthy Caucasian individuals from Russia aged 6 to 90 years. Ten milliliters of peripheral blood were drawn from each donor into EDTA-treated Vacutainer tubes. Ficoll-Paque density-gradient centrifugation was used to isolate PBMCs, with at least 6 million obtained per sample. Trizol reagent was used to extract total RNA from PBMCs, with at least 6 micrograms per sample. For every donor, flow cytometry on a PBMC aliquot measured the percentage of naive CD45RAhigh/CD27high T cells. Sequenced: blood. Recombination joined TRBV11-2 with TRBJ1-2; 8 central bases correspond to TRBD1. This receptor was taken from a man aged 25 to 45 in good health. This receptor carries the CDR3 CASSFRGLKNYGYTF. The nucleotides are TGTGCCAGCAGCTTCAGGGGGCTGAAAAACTATGGCTACACCTTC. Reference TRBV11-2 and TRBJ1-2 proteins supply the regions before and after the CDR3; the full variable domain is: EAGVAQSPRYKIIEKRQSVAFWCNPISGHATLYWYQQILGQGPKLLIQFQNNGVVDDSQLPKDRFSAERLKGVDSTLKIQPAKLEDSAVYLCASSFRGLKNYGYTFGSGTRLTVV.